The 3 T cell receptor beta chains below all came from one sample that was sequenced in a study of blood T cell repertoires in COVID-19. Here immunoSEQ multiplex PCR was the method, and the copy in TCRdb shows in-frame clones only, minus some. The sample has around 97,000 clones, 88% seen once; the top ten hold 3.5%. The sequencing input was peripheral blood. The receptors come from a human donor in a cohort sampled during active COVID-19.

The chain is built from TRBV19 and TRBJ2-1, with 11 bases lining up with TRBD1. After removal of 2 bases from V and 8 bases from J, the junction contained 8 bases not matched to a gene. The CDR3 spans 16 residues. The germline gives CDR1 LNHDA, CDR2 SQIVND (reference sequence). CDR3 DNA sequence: TGTGCCAGTAGTATAATGCGGCGGACAGGGGGCGATGAGCAGTTCTTC. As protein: CASSIMRRTGGDEQFF.

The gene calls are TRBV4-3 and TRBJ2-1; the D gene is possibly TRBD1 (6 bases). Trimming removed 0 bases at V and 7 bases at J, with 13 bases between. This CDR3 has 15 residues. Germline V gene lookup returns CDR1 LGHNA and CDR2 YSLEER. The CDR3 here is CASSQDPQGWNEQFF. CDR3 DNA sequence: TGCGCCAGCAGCCAAGATCCCCAGGGGTGGAATGAGCAGTTCTTC.

Here the CDR3 reads CASSQIPTGLTSDEQYF. The DNA of the CDR3 is TGTGCCAGCAGCCAAATACCGACAGGTCTTACGTCGGACGAGCAGTACTTC. The chain links TRBV5-6 to TRBJ2-7; maybe TRBD1 (6 bases). CDR3 length: 17 amino acids. Germline V gene data show CDR1 as SGHDT and CDR2 as YYEEEE. The ends were cut back, 4 bases at V and 5 bases at J, with 25 bases in the middle. The complete variable domain, with remaining parts taken from reference TRBV5-6 and TRBJ2-7, reads DAGVTQSPTHLIKTRGQQVTLRCSPKSGHDTVSWYQQALGQGPQFIFQYYEEEERQRGNFPDRFSGHQFPNYSSELNVNALLLGDSALYLCASSQIPTGLTSDEQYFGPGTRLTVT.